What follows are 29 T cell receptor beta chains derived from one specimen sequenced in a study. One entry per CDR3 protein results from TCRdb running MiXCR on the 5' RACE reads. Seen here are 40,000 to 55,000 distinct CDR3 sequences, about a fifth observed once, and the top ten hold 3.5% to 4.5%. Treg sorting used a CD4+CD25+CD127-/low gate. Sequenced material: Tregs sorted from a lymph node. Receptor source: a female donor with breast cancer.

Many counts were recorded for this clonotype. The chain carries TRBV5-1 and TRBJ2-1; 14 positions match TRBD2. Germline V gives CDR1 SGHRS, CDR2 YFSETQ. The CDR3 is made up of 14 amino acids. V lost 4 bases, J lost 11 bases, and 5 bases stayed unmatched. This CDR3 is CASSPGLAGDKQFF. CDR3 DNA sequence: TGCGCCAGCAGCCCGGGACTAGCGGGAGATAAGCAGTTCTTC.

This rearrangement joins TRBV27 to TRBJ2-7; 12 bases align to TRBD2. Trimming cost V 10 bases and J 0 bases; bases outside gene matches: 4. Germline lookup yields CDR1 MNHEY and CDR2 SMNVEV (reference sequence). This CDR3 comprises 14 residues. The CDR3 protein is CATSSGRASYEQYF. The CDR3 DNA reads TGTGCCACCTCTAGCGGGAGGGCCTCCTACGAGCAGTACTTC.

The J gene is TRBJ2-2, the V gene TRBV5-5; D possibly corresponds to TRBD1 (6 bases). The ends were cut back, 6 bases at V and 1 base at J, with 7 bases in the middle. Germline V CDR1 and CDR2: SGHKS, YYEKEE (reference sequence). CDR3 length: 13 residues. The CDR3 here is CASKTGNTGELFF. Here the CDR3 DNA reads TGTGCCAGCAAGACAGGGAACACCGGGGAGCTGTTTTTT. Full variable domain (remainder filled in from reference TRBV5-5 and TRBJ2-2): DAGVTQSPTHLIKTRGQQVTLRCSPISGHKSVSWYQQVLGQGPQFIFQYYEKEERGRGNFPDRFSARQFPNYSSELNVNALLLGDSALYLCASKTGNTGELFFGEGSRLTVL.

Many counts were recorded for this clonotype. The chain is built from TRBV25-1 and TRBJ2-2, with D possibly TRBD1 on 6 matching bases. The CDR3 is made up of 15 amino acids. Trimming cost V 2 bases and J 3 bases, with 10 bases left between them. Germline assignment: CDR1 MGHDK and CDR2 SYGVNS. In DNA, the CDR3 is TGTGCCAGCAGTGAAGGGGACATAGACACCGGGGAGCTGTTTTTT. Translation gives CASSEGDIDTGELFF.

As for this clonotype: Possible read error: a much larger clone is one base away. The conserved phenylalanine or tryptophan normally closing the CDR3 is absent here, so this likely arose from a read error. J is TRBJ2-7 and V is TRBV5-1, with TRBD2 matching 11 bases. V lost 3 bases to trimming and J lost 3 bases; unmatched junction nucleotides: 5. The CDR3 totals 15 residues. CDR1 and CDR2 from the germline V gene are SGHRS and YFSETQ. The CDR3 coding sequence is TGCGCCAGCAGCTCGGGACTAGCGGTAAGCTACGAGCAGTACTCC. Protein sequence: CASSSGLAVSYEQYS.

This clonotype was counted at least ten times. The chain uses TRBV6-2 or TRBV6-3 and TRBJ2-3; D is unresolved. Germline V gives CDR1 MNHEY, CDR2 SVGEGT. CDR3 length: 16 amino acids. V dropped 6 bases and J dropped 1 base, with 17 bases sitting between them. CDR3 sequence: CASSHRALRRTDTQYF. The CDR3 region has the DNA TGTGCCAGCAGCCACCGGGCCCTCCGTCGCACAGATACGCAGTATTTT.

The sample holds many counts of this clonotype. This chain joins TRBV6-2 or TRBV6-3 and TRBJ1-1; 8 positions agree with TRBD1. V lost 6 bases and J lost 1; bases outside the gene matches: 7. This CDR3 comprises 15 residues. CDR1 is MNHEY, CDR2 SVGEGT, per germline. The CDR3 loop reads CASRSQGAGNTEAFF. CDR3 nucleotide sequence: TGTGCCAGCAGATCTCAGGGGGCGGGGAACACTGAAGCTTTCTTT.

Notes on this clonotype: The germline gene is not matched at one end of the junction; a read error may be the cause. The CDR3 protein is CSARMGAANGKLFF. CDR3 coding DNA: TGCAGTGCTAGAATGGGGGCGGCTAATGGAAAACTGTTTTTT. The chain couples TRBV20-1 to TRBJ1-4, with TRBD1 as a possible D gene (6 bases). This CDR3 is built from 14 residues. CDR1 is DFQATT, CDR2 SNEGSKA, per germline (reference sequence).

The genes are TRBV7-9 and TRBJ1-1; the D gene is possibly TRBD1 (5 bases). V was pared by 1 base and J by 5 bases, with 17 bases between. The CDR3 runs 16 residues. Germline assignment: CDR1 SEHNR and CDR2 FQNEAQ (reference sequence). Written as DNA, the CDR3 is TGTGCCAGCAGCTTAGGTTACATGGGGCTTAGGACTGAAGCTTTCTTT. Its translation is CASSLGYMGLRTEAFF.

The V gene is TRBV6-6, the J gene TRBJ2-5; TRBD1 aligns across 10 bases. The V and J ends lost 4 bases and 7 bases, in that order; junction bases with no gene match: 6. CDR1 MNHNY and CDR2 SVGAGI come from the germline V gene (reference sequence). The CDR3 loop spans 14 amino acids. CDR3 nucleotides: TGTGCCAGCAGTTCCGGGACAGGGGAGTGGACCCAGTACTTC. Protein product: CASSSGTGEWTQYF.

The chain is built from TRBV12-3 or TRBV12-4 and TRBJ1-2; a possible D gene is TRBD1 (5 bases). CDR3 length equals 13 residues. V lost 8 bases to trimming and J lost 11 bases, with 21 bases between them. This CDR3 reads CASLGTGTSGYTF. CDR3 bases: TGTGCCAGCCTTGGGACCGGGACTAGCGGATACACCTTC.

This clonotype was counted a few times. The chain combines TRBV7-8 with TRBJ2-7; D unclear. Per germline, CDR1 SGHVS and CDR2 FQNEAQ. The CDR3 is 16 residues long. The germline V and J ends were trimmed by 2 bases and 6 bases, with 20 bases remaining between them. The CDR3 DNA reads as TGTGCCAGCAGCTTAAGAGTCGGCGGCAGTCATGCCGAGCAGTACTTC. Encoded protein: CASSLRVGGSHAEQYF.

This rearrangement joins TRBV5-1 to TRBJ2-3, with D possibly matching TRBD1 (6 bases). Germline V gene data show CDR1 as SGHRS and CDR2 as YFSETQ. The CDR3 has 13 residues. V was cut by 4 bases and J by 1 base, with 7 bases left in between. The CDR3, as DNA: TGCGCCAGCAGCGCAGGGGGCACAGATACGCAGTATTTT. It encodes CASSAGGTDTQYF. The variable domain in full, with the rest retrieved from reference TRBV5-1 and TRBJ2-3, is KAGVTQTPRYLIKTRGQQVTLSCSPISGHRSVSWYQQTPGQGLQFLFEYFSETQRNKGNFPGRFSGRQFSNSRSEMNVSTLELGDSALYLCASSAGGTDTQYFGPGTRLTVL.

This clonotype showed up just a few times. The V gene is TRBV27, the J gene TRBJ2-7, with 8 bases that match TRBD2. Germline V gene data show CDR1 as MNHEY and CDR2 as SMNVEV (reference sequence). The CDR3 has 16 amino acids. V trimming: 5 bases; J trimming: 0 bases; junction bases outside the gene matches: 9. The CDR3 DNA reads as TGTGCCAGCAGTCCCCTGACTAGCGCGAGCTCCTACGAGCAGTACTTC. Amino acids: CASSPLTSASSYEQYF.

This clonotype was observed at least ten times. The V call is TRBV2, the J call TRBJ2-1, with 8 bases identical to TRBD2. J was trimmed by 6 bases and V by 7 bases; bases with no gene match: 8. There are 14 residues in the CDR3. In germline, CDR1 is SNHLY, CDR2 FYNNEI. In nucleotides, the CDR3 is TGTGCCAGCAAGTATAGCGGGAATCTCAATGAGCAGTTCTTC. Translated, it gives CASKYSGNLNEQFF. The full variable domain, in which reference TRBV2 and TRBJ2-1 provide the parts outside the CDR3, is EPEVTQTPSHQVTQMGQEVILRCVPISNHLYFYWYRQILGQKVEFLVSFYNNEISEKSEIFDDQFSVERPDGSNFTLKIRSTKLEDSAMYFCASKYSGNLNEQFFGPGTRLTVL.

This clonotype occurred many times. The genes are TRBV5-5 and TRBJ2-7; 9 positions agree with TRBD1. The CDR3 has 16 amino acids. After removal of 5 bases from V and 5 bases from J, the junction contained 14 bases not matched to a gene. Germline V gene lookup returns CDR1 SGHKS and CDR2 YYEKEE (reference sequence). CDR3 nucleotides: TGTGCCAGCAGACCCACCGGAACAGGGGGCGTCAACGAGCAGTACTTC. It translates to CASRPTGTGGVNEQYF.

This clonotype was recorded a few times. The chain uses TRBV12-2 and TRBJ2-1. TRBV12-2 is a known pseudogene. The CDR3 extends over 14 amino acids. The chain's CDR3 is CASRLVPSLYEQFF. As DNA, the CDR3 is TGTGCAAGTCGCTTAGTTCCGAGTCTCTATGAGCAGTTCTTC.

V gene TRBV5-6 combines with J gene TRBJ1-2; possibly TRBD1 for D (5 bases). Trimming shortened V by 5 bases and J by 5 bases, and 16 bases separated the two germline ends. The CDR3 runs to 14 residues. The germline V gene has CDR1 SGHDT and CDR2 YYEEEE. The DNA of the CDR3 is TGTGCCAGCAGTTCTCCCGGGGGGAAGTATGGCTACACCTTC. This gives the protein CASSSPGGKYGYTF. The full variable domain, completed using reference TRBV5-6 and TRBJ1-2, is DAGVTQSPTHLIKTRGQQVTLRCSPKSGHDTVSWYQQALGQGPQFIFQYYEEEERQRGNFPDRFSGHQFPNYSSELNVNALLLGDSALYLCASSSPGGKYGYTFGSGTRLTVV.

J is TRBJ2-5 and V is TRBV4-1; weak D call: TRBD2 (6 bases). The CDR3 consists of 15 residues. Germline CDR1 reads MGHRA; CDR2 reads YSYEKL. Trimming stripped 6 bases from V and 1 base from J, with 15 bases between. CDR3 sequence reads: CASSRMAGTQETQYF. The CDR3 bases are TGCGCCAGCAGTCGGATGGCGGGGACCCAAGAGACCCAGTACTTC.

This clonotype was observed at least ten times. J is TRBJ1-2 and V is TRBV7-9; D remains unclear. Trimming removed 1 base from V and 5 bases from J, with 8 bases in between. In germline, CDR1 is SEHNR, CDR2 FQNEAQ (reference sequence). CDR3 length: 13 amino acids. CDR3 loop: CASSLVEGYGYTF. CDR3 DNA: TGTGCCAGCAGCTTAGTGGAAGGATATGGCTACACCTTC.

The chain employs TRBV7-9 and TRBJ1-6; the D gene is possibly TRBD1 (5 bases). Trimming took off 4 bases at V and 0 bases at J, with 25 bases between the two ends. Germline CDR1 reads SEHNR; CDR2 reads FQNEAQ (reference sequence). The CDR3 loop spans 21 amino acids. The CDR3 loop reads CASSSADGRDAGGSYNSPLHF. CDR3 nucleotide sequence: TGTGCCAGCAGCTCCGCAGACGGCAGGGACGCAGGCGGCTCCTATAATTCACCCCTCCACTTT.

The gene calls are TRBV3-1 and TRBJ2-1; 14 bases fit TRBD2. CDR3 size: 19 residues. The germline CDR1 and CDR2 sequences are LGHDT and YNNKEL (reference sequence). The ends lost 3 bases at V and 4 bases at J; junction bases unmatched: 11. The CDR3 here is CASSHPGLAGEGVYNEQFF. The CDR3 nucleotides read TGTGCCAGCAGCCATCCGGGACTAGCGGGAGAAGGGGTTTACAATGAGCAGTTCTTC.

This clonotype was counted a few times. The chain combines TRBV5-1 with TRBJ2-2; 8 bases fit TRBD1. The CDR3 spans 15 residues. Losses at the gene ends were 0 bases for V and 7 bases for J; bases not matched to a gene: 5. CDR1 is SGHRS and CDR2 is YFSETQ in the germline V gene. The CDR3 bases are TGCGCCAGCAGCTTGGTTCAGGGGGCGAACGGGGAGCTGTTTTTT. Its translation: CASSLVQGANGELFF. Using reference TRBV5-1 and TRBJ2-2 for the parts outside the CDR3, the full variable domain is KAGVTQTPRYLIKTRGQQVTLSCSPISGHRSVSWYQQTPGQGLQFLFEYFSETQRNKGNFPGRFSGRQFSNSRSEMNVSTLELGDSALYLCASSLVQGANGELFFGEGSRLTVL.

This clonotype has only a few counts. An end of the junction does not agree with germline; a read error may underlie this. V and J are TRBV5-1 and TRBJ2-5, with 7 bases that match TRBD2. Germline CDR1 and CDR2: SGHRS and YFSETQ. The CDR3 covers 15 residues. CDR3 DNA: TGCGCCGGCAGCTTAGTTGGGACTATTCAAGAGGCCCAGTACTTC. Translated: CAGSLVGTIQEAQYF. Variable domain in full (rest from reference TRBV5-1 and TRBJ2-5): KAGVTQTPRYLIKTRGQQVTLSCSPISGHRSVSWYQQTPGQGLQFLFEYFSETQRNKGNFPGRFSGRQFSNSRSEMNVSTLELGDSALYLCAGSLVGTIQEAQYFGPGTRLLVL.

The CDR3 DNA sequence: TGTGCCAGCAGCTTCCGTTATTCACTAGCGGCCGGGGAGCTGTTTTTT. Its translation is CASSFRYSLAAGELFF. The V and J genes are TRBV7-9 and TRBJ2-2, with 8 bases fitting TRBD2. The V gene end was trimmed by 3 bases and the J gene end by 6 bases; junction bases not matched to a gene: 9. CDR3 length equals 16 residues. Germline lookup yields CDR1 SEHNR and CDR2 FQNEAQ (reference sequence).

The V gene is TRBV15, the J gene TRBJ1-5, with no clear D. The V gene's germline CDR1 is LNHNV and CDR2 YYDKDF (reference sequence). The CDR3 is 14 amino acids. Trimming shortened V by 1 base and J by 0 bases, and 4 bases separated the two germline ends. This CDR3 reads CATSRGVSNQPQHF. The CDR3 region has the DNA TGTGCCACCAGCAGAGGGGTTAGCAATCAGCCCCAGCATTTT.

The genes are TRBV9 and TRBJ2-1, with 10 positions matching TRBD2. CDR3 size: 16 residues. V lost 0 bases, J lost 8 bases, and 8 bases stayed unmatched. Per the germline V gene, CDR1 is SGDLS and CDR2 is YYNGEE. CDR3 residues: CASSVGLAGMLDEQFF. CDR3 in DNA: TGTGCCAGCAGCGTAGGACTAGCGGGTATGCTAGATGAGCAGTTCTTC.

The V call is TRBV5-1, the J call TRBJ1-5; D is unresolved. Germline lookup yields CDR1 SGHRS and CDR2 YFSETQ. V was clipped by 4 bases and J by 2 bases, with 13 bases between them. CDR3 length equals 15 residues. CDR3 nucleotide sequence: TGCGCCAGCAGCCGGGGTCCGGGAGGCAATCAGCCCCAGCATTTT. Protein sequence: CASSRGPGGNQPQHF.

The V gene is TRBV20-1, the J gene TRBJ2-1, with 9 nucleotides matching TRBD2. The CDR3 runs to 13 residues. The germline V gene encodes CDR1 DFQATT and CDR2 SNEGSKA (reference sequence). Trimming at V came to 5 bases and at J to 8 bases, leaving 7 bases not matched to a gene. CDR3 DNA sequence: TGCAGTGCTCAGCGGGAGGTCAGGGATGAGCAGTTCTTC. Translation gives CSAQREVRDEQFF.